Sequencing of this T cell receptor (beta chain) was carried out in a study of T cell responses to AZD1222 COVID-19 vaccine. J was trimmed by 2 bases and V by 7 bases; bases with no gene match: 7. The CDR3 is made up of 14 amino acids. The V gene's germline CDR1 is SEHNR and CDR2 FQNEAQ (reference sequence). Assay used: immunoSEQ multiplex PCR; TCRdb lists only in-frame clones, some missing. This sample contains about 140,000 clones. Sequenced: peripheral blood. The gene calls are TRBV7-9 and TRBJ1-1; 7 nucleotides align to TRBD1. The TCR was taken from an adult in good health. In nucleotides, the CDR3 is TGTGCCAGCACCACGGACAGGTTTAACACTGAAGCTTTCTTT. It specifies CASTTDRFNTEAFF.